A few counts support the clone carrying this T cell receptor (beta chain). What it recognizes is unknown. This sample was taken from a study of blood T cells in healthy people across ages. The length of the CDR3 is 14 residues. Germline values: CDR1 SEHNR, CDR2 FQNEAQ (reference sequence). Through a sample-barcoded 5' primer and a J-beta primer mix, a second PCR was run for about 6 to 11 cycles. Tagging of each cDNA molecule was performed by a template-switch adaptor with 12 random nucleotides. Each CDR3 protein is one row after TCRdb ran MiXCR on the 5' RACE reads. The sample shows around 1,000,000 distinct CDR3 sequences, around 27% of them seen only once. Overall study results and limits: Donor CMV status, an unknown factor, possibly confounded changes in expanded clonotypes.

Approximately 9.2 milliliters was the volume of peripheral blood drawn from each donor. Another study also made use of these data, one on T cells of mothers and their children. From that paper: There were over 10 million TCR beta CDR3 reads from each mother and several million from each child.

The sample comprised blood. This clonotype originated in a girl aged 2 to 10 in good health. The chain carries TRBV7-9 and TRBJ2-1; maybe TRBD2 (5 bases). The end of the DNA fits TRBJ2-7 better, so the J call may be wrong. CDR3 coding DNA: TGTGCCAGCAGCTTAGTTGAGGGCCTGGACGAGCAGTACTTC. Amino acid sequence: CASSLVEGLDEQYF.